This T cell receptor beta chain was sequenced for a study of T cells in Graves' hyperthyroidism and ophthalmopathy. Overall study findings and caveats: The model foresaw ophthalmopathy a median approximately 6.1 months prior to onset. Most thyroid clonotypes that were expanded above 0.001 also turned up in blood. A model of 13 V-J pairs discriminated ophthalmopathy from stable hyperthyroidism.

V was cut by 4 bases and J by 0 bases, with 7 bases left in between. This CDR3 contains 14 residues. The germline gives CDR1 SGHRS, CDR2 YFSETQ. The TCR beta CDR3 regions underwent amplification using RNA transcripts as the source. The HTBI set primed first-round TCR CDR3 RT-PCR. TCRdb reprocessed the multiplex PCR reads via MiXCR and lists one record per CDR3 protein. This repertoire shows 300,000 to 450,000 distinct CDR3 sequences, approximately 15% found once; its top ten account for around 10%. Of note for this clonotype: Antigen: not known.

Uncontrolled infection, other autoimmune disease, pregnancy or lactation excluded patients. The source is a woman aged 60-70 years with Graves' hyperthyroidism. This chain links TRBV5-1 with TRBJ2-2; D perhaps matches TRBD2 (6 bases). The specimen was blood. CDR3 loop: CASSGGSNTGELFF. CDR3 in DNA: TGCGCCAGCAGCGGGGGGTCGAACACCGGGGAGCTGTTTTTT.